This TCR beta chain was identified during a study of T cell responses to AZD1222 COVID-19 vaccine. The protocol was immunoSEQ multiplex PCR, while the TCRdb copy is restricted to in-frame clones and leaves out a portion. The data contain about 56,000 clones, approximately 83% of them singletons. The sequence was collected from an adult in good health. The sequenced sample was peripheral blood, obtained on day 0 of AZD1222 vaccination.

CDR3 protein: CASRGTGGNYGYTF. The CDR3 region has the DNA TGTGCCAGCAGGGGGACAGGGGGAAACTATGGCTACACCTTC. The V and J genes are TRBV6-6 and TRBJ1-2; TRBD1 matches at 11 bases. J gave up 2 bases and V 6 bases, and 2 bases lay outside the gene matches. This CDR3 has 14 amino acids. Germline V CDR1 and CDR2: MNHNY, SVGAGI (reference sequence).